This T cell receptor beta chain appears in the sequencing data of a study of cytomegalovirus exposure and HLA in healthy donors. Findings of the study overall: The authors assumed roughly uniform sequencing depth across donors for presence/absence analyses. In a later analysis, compared with equally common non-associated chains, HLA-associated beta chains were more expanded. TCR beta sequences numbering around 15,000 were associated with HLA alleles at 0.05 false discovery rate in a later analysis.

The PCR ran on 60 Vbeta and 13 Jbeta primers. Some clones are missing from TCRdb's copy, which holds only in-frame ones; the method was immunoSEQ multiplex PCR. This repertoire shows roughly 140,000 clones, around 79% found once; its top ten account for over 0.6%. As for the donors, each was a healthy bone marrow donor. This clone was recorded once. The antigen is not known. There are 16 residues in the CDR3. Germline V gene lookup returns CDR1 SGDLS and CDR2 YYNGEE. This TCR was sampled from a male donor in good health and CMV-seronegative. Sequencing used PBMCs. This chain joins TRBV9 and TRBJ2-5; 8 positions match TRBD1. The J call could be wrong; TRBJ2-7 is a better fit for the DNA end. The CDR3 spells CASSVAGGWSSYEQYF. CDR3 bases: TGTGCCAGCAGCGTAGCAGGGGGCTGGAGCTCCTACGAGCAGTACTTC.